This T cell receptor beta chain was observed in a study of shared clonotypes between healthy human individuals (dated by TCRdb to between 2020 and 2021). A note on the overall study: A couple of women and a few men aged 18 to 49 years were included in the cohort. Leukapheresis yielded between about 0.94 and 8.9 billion PBMCs per donor. To increase sequencing depth and limit assay-specific biases, different laboratories used diverse techniques to prepare libraries and sequence TCR repertoires. To estimate repertoire size and how much clonotypes are shared between individuals, the study performed deep sequencing of blood TCR repertoires from a few healthy adults. For each donor, three plates each were used for CD4 naive and CD4 memory, two plates were used for CD8 naive, and one plate was used for CD8 memory. Points the paper makes about the study in general: Even with the large sequencing depth, rarefaction of the sorted-subset datasets indicated that sequencing was incomplete. Pairwise subsampling led to the expectation that sequencing depth would affect the degree of clonotype sharing among donors. The small number of donors limited the genetic and exposure-history diversity represented. Across a handful of donors, roughly 5.4% of naive CD4, approximately 3.6% of naive CD8, 2.3% of memory CD4, and over 0.35% of memory CD8 clonotypes were shared. Naive subsets generally had larger estimated clonotype richness than memory subsets. Sampling was restricted to blood, and TCR repertoires in tissues likely differ from the TCR repertoires found in blood. Compared with non-shared clonotypes, clonotypes shared by all four sorted-subset donors had higher generation probabilities.

In the case of this clone: This receptor's antigen is unknown. Base qualities are missing; no much larger clone stands one base away.

The donors were healthy, HIV-negative adults with no recently reported acute infections or vaccinations. Every donor was a Caucasian adult residing in Nashville, Tennessee, USA. CD4+ T cells were enriched by magnetic negative selection; naive cells were then positively selected on CD45RA, and the negative fraction formed the memory subset. Blood was obtained by leukapheresis, after which PBMCs were separated by Ficoll-Histopaque density gradient centrifugation and cryopreserved in liquid nitrogen vapor phase. Analytical flow cytometry was used to check the purity and quantity of every magnetically sorted T cell population. Genomic DNA was isolated from each sorted fraction and quantified by UV absorbance on a Nanodrop 2000c. CDR1 and CDR2, per the germline V gene, are LGHNA and YNFKEQ. The CDR3, cysteine through phenylalanine, is 15 amino acids long. CDR3 DNA is the only sequence kept; it has 45 bases, read in frame from the first base. Between the V and J ends, shortened by 1 base and 7 bases respectively, the junction contains 14 bases.

Using the deep immunoSEQ assay, TCR CDR3 regions were amplified from genomic DNA by multiplex PCR. Genomic DNA extracted from each cell subset was distributed evenly over all wells of several immunoSEQ 96-well plates, and each plate served as one replicate. Each replicate PCR for sorted subsets received about 0.2 ug genomic DNA, equal to tens of thousands of T cell genomes. The purified libraries were quantified using a Qubit 3.0 fluorometer, sized with a Bioanalyzer 2100, and then quantified again using the KAPA Library Quantification kit. Every immunoSEQ 96-well plate was sequenced on a dedicated single-read 150-cycle Illumina NextSeq 550 flow cell. The published analysis was carried out like this. The immunoSEQ output contained only junctional sequences without quality scores, so filtering could not match that applied to full-length reads. To assign V/J genes and CDR3, sequences were annotated against IMGT germline references using PyIR, a Python wrapper for IgBLAST v1.9. Any read was removed if the V/J assignment was weak (E-value above 1e-6), the CDR3 was missing, or the read contained stop codons, out-of-frame junctions, or ambiguous translated residues. V3J clonotypes were defined by identical inferred V gene, J gene, and CDR3 amino acid sequence. The percentage overlap between two repertoires was calculated by dividing the number of shared unique clonotypes by the size of the smaller repertoire. Richness of each repertoire was evaluated using RTK rarefaction, the Chao1 estimator, and Recon v2.1 estimates of unobserved clonotypes. OLGA was used to compute generation probabilities for all TCRbeta clonotypes that the gDNA method yielded from a few donors. TCRdb took this table from immuneACCESS and kept in-frame rearrangements with V and J called. Such tables lack part of the clones; where checked against another copy, unresolved V genes explain under half of the gap, and the rest is unexplained. The V and J calls and clone size come from that table; D and trimming were worked out from the DNA. The sample contains fewer than 3 million clones, roughly 90% of them found a single time. Around 0.35% of the sample is taken by the ten largest.

Material for sequencing was naive CD4+ T cells from PBMCs. The cell subset or site label, read with the paper, signifies: CD45RA+ positively selected. In this chain, TRBV4-2 is recombined with TRBJ2-1; the best D guess is TRBD1, with 5 bases matching. This sequence was found in a man between 18 and 29 years old in good health. Some clones in this sample may be carry-over from other donors' samples. The CDR3 protein: CASSQVPWGENEQFF. In nucleotide form, the sequence is TGTGCCAGCAGCCAAGTGCCCTGGGGCGAAAATGAGCAGTTCTTC.